This T cell receptor (beta chain) emerged from a study of OX40 agonist ivuxolimab in advanced cancers. On the study more broadly: Participants averaged around 60 years of age (range about 23 to 80) and were less than 85% male. The study reported partial responses in three patients: one hepatocellular carcinoma, two cutaneous melanoma. The study's findings and limits: Individuals who were partial responders at 0.1-3.0 mg/kg had clonal expansion that ranked among the lowest. Low normalized T-cell clonal expansion was also seen in some nonresponders.

About this clone itself: The antigen is not known.

The repertoire was sequenced with immunoSEQ multiplex PCR; TCRdb's copy has only in-frame clones and lacks some. The data hold about 49,000 clones, with roughly 80% observed a single time. J was trimmed by 8 bases and V by 3 bases; bases with no gene match: 13. The CDR3 consists of 17 residues. Germline V gene sequence: CDR1 MGHRA, CDR2 YSYEKL. The material sequenced was CD4+ or CD8+ T cells sorted from blood, taken in a trial of the OX40 agonist ivuxolimab. The chain combines TRBV4-1 with TRBJ1-1; 12 nucleotides align to TRBD1. The clonotype was recovered from an adult with an advanced solid tumor such as melanoma, head and neck, liver or kidney cancer. The CDR3 spells CASSQRGTGGFSAEAFF. CDR3 coding DNA: TGCGCCAGCAGCCAGAGGGGGACAGGGGGCTTCTCAGCGGAAGCTTTCTTT.